A selection of T cell receptor beta chains follows, all from one sample in a study of cytomegalovirus exposure and HLA in healthy donors. The assay was immunoSEQ multiplex PCR, and TCRdb's table has in-frame clones only and misses some. The sample contains about 150,000 clones, over 70% of which appear only once. The material sequenced was PBMCs. The receptors here all came from a male donor in good health and CMV-seronegative. The CDR3 runs from the conserved cysteine through the conserved F or W. Fields, in order: D gene, clone size, J gene, V gene, CDR3 DNA, CDR3 protein. A D gene is named only where the DNA matches it firmly. Some rows mark clone size as missing; the rest say once, few, many or name a class of expanded clone.

>.|.|TRBJ2-6|TRBV7-9
TGTGCCAGCAGCTTAAGGCACTACTCTGGGGCCAACGGCCTGACTTTC
CASSLRHYSGANGLTF
>.|.|TRBJ1-5|TRBV27
TGTGCCAGCAGTTTAGTTACAAGTAGCCAGCCCCAGCATTTT
CASSLVTSSQPQHF
>.|.|TRBJ2-3|TRBV11-2
TGTGCCAGCAGCTTAGAACGGGCAGATACGCAGTATTTT
CASSLERADTQYF
>TRBD2|.|TRBJ2-7|TRBV7-9
TGTGCCAGCAGCTTAGCAGGCGGGAGGGTCCACGAGCAGTACTTC
CASSLAGGRVHEQYF
>.|.|TRBJ1-1|TRBV25-1
TGTGCCAGCAGTTCTCACACCGCTGAAGCTTTCTTT
CASSSHTAEAFF
>.|.|TRBJ1-4|TRBV5-8
TGTGCCAGCAGCGCTGGGGCAGCAACTAATGAAAAACTGTTTTTT
CASSAGAATNEKLFF
>.|.|TRBJ1-5|TRBV5-1
TGCGCCAGCAGCGAAGGGGTAAATCAGCCCCAGCATTTT
CASSEGVNQPQHF
>TRBD1|.|TRBJ2-7|TRBV5-4
TGTGCCAGCAGCTCCCCGGGACAGGGGGCCTCCTACGAGCAGTACTTC
CASSSPGQGASYEQYF
>.|.|TRBJ1-5|TRBV2
TGTGCCAGCAGTGAGATAGCAGGGTCCCAGCATTTT
CASSEIAGSQHF
>TRBD1|.|TRBJ1-1|TRBV19
TGTGCCAGTAGTCCCAGGGGGGTAACTGAAGCTTTCTTT
CASSPRGVTEAFF
>TRBD1|.|TRBJ1-2|TRBV7-3
TGTGCCAGCAGCTTCGGACAGGGAAGGGGCTACACCTTC
CASSFGQGRGYTF
>TRBD2|.|TRBJ2-2|TRBV5-6
TGTGCCAGCAGCTCCGGGACTAGCGGGAGATGGGGCGGGGAGCTGTTTTTT
CASSSGTSGRWGGELFF
>TRBD2|once|TRBJ2-5|TRBV2
TGTGCCAGCAGCGGACTAATGAGCGGGGGGTATCAAGAGACCCAGTACTTC
CASSGLMSGGYQETQYF
>.|.|TRBJ2-7|TRBV7-9
TGTGTCAGCAGCTTAGCTGAGGGCGACGAGCAGTACTTC
CVSSLAEGDEQYF
>.|.|TRBJ2-6|TRBV7-9
TGTGCCAGCAGCTCGAACTTGGTCCATCCTGGGGCCAACGTCCTGACTTTC
CASSSNLVHPGANVLTF
>TRBD1|medium-sized|TRBJ2-7|TRBV29-1
TGCAGCGTTGAATTGACAGGGAGACCCTACGAGCAGTACTTC
CSVELTGRPYEQYF
>TRBD1|.|TRBJ2-7|TRBV28
TGTGCCAGCAGTTCCCCGACAGGGACCTACGAGCAGTACTTC
CASSSPTGTYEQYF
>TRBD1|.|TRBJ1-2|TRBV28
TGTGCCAGCAGTTCGACAGGGGGCGACTATGGCTACACCTTC
CASSSTGGDYGYTF
>.|.|TRBJ2-3|TRBV5-8
TGTGCCAGCAGCCGACGGGGTCTCGCCTCAGATACGCAGTATTTT
CASSRRGLASDTQYF
>TRBD1|few|TRBJ1-4|TRBV7-7
TGTGCTAGCAGCGCAGGGACAGGGAGGGAAAAACTGTTTTTT
CASSAGTGREKLFF
>.|.|TRBJ2-5|TRBV5-4
TGTGCCAGCAGCTTAGGAGGGCCCCAAGAGACCCAGTACTTC
CASSLGGPQETQYF
>.|.|TRBJ2-7|TRBV29-1
TGCAGCGTCCTACTACCTGGCTCCTACGAGCAGTACTTC
CSVLLPGSYEQYF
>.|.|TRBJ1-2|TRBV5-1
TGCGCCAGCAGCTCCCGCGGAGGGGCAGAATATGGCTACACCTTC
CASSSRGGAEYGYTF
>.|.|TRBJ2-2|TRBV6-5
TGTGCCAGCAGTTACTCCGGGGGGAACACCGGGGAGCTGTTTTTT
CASSYSGGNTGELFF
>.|.|TRBJ2-7|TRBV7-7
TGTGCTAGCAGCCCCCAGGAGGGCTCCTACGAGCAGTACTTC
CASSPQEGSYEQYF
>.|once|TRBJ1-1|TRBV5-1
TGCGCCAGCAGCTTGGGCGAGAGCACTGAAGCTTTCTTT
CASSLGESTEAFF
>TRBD2|.|TRBJ2-3|TRBV7-2
TGTGCCAGCAGCTCCTGGACTAGCGGGGGAAGCGGAGATACGCAGTATTTT
CASSSWTSGGSGDTQYF
>.|.|TRBJ2-7|TRBV19
TGTGCCAGTAGCTCAGCGACTACCTACGAGCAGTACTTC
CASSSATTYEQYF
>.|once|TRBJ2-5|TRBV28
TGTGCCAGCAGTTTCGGGGGTGCCCTAAAAGAGACCCAGTACTTC
CASSFGGALKETQYF
>TRBD2|.|TRBJ2-7|TRBV5-1
TGCGCCAGCAGGCTAGCGGGGGGGTCCTCCTACGAGCAGTACTTC
CASRLAGGSSYEQYF
>.|.|TRBJ1-2|TRBV28
TGTGCCACCTCGACAGTGGTTGTTAACTATGGCTACACCTTC
CATSTVVVNYGYTF
>TRBD2|few|TRBJ2-3|TRBV2
TGTGCCAGCAGTGGCCGGGGGGGCGTTACAGATACGCAGTATTTT
CASSGRGGVTDTQYF
>TRBD1|.|TRBJ1-4|TRBV2
TGTGCCAGCAGTGAAAACAGGGGAAGCGAAAAACTGTTTTTT
CASSENRGSEKLFF
>TRBD1|.|TRBJ2-7|TRBV28
TGTGCCAGCAGTTTACCCCGACAGGGGCTTTTCTACGAGCAGTACTTC
CASSLPRQGLFYEQYF
>TRBD1|.|TRBJ2-4|TRBV27
TGTGCCAGCAGTTTAAGTTGGGACAGACCCTTAAACATTCAGTACTTC
CASSLSWDRPLNIQYF
>.|.|TRBJ1-2|TRBV27
TGTGCCAGCAGTTCACAGGGTTTAAGTAGCTACACCTTC
CASSSQGLSSYTF
>.|.|TRBJ1-2|TRBV10-2
TGCGCCAGCAGTGACCCGACAGACACTAACTATGGCTACACCTTC
CASSDPTDTNYGYTF
>TRBD1|.|TRBJ1-5|TRBV10-3
TGTGCCATACGACAGGGGGTCAATCAGCCCCAGCATTTT
CAIRQGVNQPQHF
>.|.|TRBJ1-2|TRBV6-6
TGTGCCAGCAGTTACTCGGGGCGGGGTAACTATGGCTACACCTTC
CASSYSGRGNYGYTF
>.|.|TRBJ1-4|TRBV27
TGTGCCAGCAGTTCAGGGAGGGTCGAAAAACTGTTTTTT
CASSSGRVEKLFF
>TRBD2|.|TRBJ2-2|TRBV7-2
TGTGCCAGCAGCTTGGCGGGGGGGAACACCGGGGAGCTGTTTTTT
CASSLAGGNTGELFF
>.|few|TRBJ2-1|TRBV7-9
TGTGCCAGCAGCGGGGCCGGGGGATTAGCATACAATGAGCAGTTCTTC
CASSGAGGLAYNEQFF
>.|.|TRBJ1-1|TRBV6-1
TGTGCCAGCACCCAAAGCCCCATGAACACTGAAGCTTTCTTT
CASTQSPMNTEAFF
>.|.|TRBJ2-5|TRBV19
TGTGCCAGTAGTCCCAGAGAGGGAGCCAGGGAGACCCAGTACTTC
CASSPREGARETQYF
>.|once|TRBJ1-5|TRBV15
TGTGCCTTTCCGGTCGGGGAAAAACAGCCCCAGCATTTT
CAFPVGEKQPQHF
>TRBD1|.|TRBJ2-7|TRBV27
TGTGCCAGCAGTGCCGGGGACAGGGGGCGAACCGGGCAGTACTTC
CASSAGDRGRTGQYF
>.|.|TRBJ1-2|TRBV19
TGTGCCAGTAGTATTCTGGGAAACCGGGAGGCCAACTATGGCTACACCTTC
CASSILGNREANYGYTF
>TRBD1|.|TRBJ2-7|TRBV6-5
TGTGCCAGCAGTTCGGGGACAGGTTTGATCAAGCAGTACTTC
CASSSGTGLIKQYF
>TRBD1|few|TRBJ1-2|TRBV6-1
TGTGCCAGCAGTGTCTCCTACGGACAGGGGGCCGGCTACACCTTC
CASSVSYGQGAGYTF
>TRBD1|.|TRBJ1-6|TRBV2
TGTGCCAGCAGTGAAGGGCAGGGGGCAGGTTCACCCCTCCACTTT
CASSEGQGAGSPLHF
>TRBD1|.|TRBJ2-7|TRBV6-5
TGTGCCAGCAGTTACAACCGGCAGGGGGCCTACGAGCAGTACTTC
CASSYNRQGAYEQYF